This T cell receptor beta chain was sequenced during a study of human T cells and chemical hapten exposure. Study context: Patients, mostly women, had alopecia areata, alopecia totalis or alopecia universalis.

Sample time point: patch test 3, about 24 weeks after DPC sensitization. Treatment given: therapeutic diphenylcyclopropenone sensitization with weekly scalp DPC. Single cDNA molecules in the library carried unique molecular identifiers attached during preparation. TCRdb re-derived calls from the RACE reads in MiXCR, one entry per CDR3 protein. Among 97,000 or so distinct CDR3 sequences, roughly 27% were seen once, and the ten largest hold under 13%. V shed 6 bases and J 6 bases; nucleotides not matched to a gene: 9. The CDR3 loop spans 15 amino acids. The sample consisted of whole blood, taken in connection with sensitization to the hapten diphenylcyclopropenone (DPC). This sequence originates from a man aged 35 to 55 with alopecia areata. Some clones in this sample may be carry-over from other donors' samples. The chain recombines TRBV12-3 or TRBV12-4 with TRBJ1-5, with 9 bases fitting TRBD1. The CDR3 DNA reads TGTGCCAGCAGCACGACAGGGGGTGGGAGTCAGCCCCAGCATTTT. It translates to CASSTTGGGSQPQHF.